This TCR beta chain was obtained from a study of regulatory T cells in long-lasting Graves disease. Arm-PCR of CDR3 regions and iRepertoire HTBI primers were the basis on which TCR beta libraries were built. TCRdb reanalysed the multiplex PCR reads using MiXCR and keeps one entry per CDR3 protein. The sample contains about 300,000 distinct CDR3 sequences, 20% to 25% of which appear only once. Time point reported: persistent/refractory GD, antithyroid drugs over 5 years with positive TRAb. RNA isolated from PBMCs was used to make the TCR library. CDR3 size: 15 residues. Germline loops: CDR1 SGDLS, CDR2 YYNGEE. V was pared by 0 bases and J by 0 bases, with 9 bases between. This clonotype was detected many times.

V and J are TRBV9 and TRBJ2-5, with a possible D match to TRBD1 (6 bases). The sample consisted of peripheral blood mononuclear cells (PBMCs), taken when the disease was refractory, from a patient treated with antithyroid drugs. The source of this sequence is a female donor with Graves disease. In DNA, the CDR3 is TGTGCCAGCAGCGTAGGTCGGGACAACCAAGAGACCCAGTACTTC. Its translation is CASSVGRDNQETQYF.